This T cell receptor beta chain was retrieved from a study of blood T cell repertoires in COVID-19. Study as a whole: Samples of COVID-19 (acute and convalescent) were obtained from the United States, Italy and Spain. Sample material is recorded as cDNA or gDNA derived from T cells, B-cell-depleted T cells, or PBMCs.

The authors' processing: Amplification with reference gene primers provided the estimates of nucleated cell counts. Here immunoSEQ multiplex PCR was the method, and the copy in TCRdb shows in-frame clones only, minus some. The V and J calls and clone size are taken from that table; D and trimming were inferred from the DNA. Of under 250,000 clones in the sample, more than 75% were seen once. V lost 10 bases, J lost 1 base, and 8 bases stayed unmatched. This CDR3 comprises 15 residues. CDR1 and CDR2 from the germline V gene are LNHDA and SQIVND (reference sequence). The sample comprised peripheral blood. V is TRBV19 and J is TRBJ1-2; 11 bases map to TRBD1. The TCR was taken from a woman in her 70s with active or convalescent COVID-19. Here the CDR3 reads CATSWDRGSNYGYTF. In DNA form, the CDR3 reads TGTGCCACTTCTTGGGACAGGGGGAGTAACTATGGCTACACCTTC.